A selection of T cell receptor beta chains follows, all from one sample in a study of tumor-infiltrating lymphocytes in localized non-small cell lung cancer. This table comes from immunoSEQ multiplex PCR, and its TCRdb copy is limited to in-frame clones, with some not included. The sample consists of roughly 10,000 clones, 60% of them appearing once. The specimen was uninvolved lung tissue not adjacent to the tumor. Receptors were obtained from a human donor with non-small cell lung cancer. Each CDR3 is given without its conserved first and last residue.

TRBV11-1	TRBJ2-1	ASSPGTGLYNEQF
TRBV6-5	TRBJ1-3	ASSYNGAPGNTIY
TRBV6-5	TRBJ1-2	ASSQISGFVYGYT
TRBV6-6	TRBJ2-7	ASTQGQGGEQY
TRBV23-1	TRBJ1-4	ASSQSSGQGGDNEKLF
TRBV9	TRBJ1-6	ASSGTGRSYNSPLH
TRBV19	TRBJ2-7	ASSSTDPYYEQY
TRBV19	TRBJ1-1	ATMDRASTEAF
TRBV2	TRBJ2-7	ASSEGEGGGYEQY
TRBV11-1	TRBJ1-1	ASSSRAGRTEAF
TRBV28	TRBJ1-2	ATNPYSVKFNQEVGYT
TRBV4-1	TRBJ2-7	ASSQVQYPSIHEQY
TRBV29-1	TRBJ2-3	SGSGLTDTQY
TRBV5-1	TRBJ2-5	ASSLWGRVQAEETQY
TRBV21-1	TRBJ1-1	ASSKAWGKWTEAF
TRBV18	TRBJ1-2	ASSPLGTGDGYT
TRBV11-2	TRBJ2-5	ASSLSGKTQY
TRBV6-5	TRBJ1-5	ATARQGSNQPQH
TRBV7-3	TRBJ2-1	ASSSQKGPYNEQF
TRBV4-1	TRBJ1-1	ASSQAGGFEAF
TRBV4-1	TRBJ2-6	ASSQEGGPSVPSSGANVLT
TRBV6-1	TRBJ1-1	ASSTDYTEAF
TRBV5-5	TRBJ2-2	ASSFRHGGTGELF
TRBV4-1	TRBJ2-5	ASSQQGGGQETQY
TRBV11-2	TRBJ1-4	ASSPIWSGAGTNEKLF
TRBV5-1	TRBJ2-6	ASKSDSSSSGANVLT
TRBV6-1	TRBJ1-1	ASSDGGHTEAF
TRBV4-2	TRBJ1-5	ASSQAVQGAGNQPQH
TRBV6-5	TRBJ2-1	ASSYRGLYNEQF
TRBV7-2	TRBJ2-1	ASSSRGRGGNEQF
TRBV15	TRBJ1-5	ATSRVTSNQPQH
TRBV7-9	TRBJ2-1	ASSSWSGGNEQF
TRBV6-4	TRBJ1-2	ASKRDQGKGYGYT
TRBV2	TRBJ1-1	ASSVGGGISGTEAF
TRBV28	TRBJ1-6	ASSLDRGTGGNSPLH
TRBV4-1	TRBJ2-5	ASSQDSGSVTETQY
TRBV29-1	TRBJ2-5	SVLARDFPFGETQY
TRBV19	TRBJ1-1	ASSRNTEAF
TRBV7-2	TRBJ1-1	ASSSQGQGAAEAF
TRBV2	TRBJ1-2	ASRASAGPPNYGYT
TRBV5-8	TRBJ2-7	ASSPRPGTPGGYEQY
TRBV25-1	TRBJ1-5	ASSESKGNQPQH
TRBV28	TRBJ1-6	ASTIGGSPSPLH
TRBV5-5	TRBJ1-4	ASSFKVRQGNEKLF
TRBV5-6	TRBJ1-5	ASSTLGGSNQPQH
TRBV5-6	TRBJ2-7	ASSSTGSSSYEQY
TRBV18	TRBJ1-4	ASSPTGGEKLF
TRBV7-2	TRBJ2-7	ASSLSWGEQY
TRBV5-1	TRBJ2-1	ASSDRDRLSRLHNEQF
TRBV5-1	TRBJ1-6	ASSLAGAAGNSPLH